This is a list of T cell receptor beta chains from one sample in a study of T-cell reconstitution after alpha-beta-depleted transplantation in children. TCRdb recomputed calls from the PCR reads with MiXCR, one row per CDR3 protein. The table includes hundreds of thousands of distinct CDR3 sequences, approximately 10% detected once. Source: PBMCs from the stem cell graft donor, taken from the stem cell graft. The source of these receptors is a human donor who donated a stem cell graft to a child with acute lymphoblastic leukemia. CDR3s include the opening cysteine and the closing phenylalanine or tryptophan. The D gene is left open where the match is weak. A clone size is listed for some rows: how often the clone was seen (once, few, many), or a class if it is expanded.

D: TRBD1; size: NA; J: TRBJ1-2; V: TRBV5-1; CDR3: CASSLVETGGAYGYTF; DNA: TGCGCCAGCAGCTTGGTCGAGACAGGGGGCGCTTATGGCTACACCTTC
D: NA; size: many; J: TRBJ2-3; V: TRBV15; CDR3: CATSRDKAWWDKDTQYF; DNA: TGTGCCACCAGCAGAGATAAGGCGTGGTGGGACAAAGATACGCAGTATTTT
D: TRBD1; size: few; J: TRBJ1-2; V: TRBV7-9; CDR3: CASSLDSRTGRGGYTF; DNA: TGTGCCAGCAGCTTAGATTCCCGGACAGGGCGGGGTGGCTACACCTTC
D: NA; size: NA; J: TRBJ2-5; V: TRBV5-1; CDR3: CASSLGPVQETQYF; DNA: TGCGCCAGCAGCTTGGGGCCCGTCCAAGAGACCCAGTACTTC
D: TRBD1; size: NA; J: TRBJ2-3; V: TRBV5-1; CDR3: CASSLVRDRGKARTDTQYF; DNA: TGCGCCAGCAGCTTGGTGAGAGACAGGGGAAAAGCTCGCACAGATACGCAGTATTTT
D: NA; size: few; J: TRBJ1-6; V: TRBV30; CDR3: CAWSLGGSPLHF; DNA: TGTGCCTGGAGCCTGGGGGGGTCACCCCTCCACTTT
D: NA; size: NA; J: TRBJ2-5; V: TRBV18; CDR3: CASSPMQGRETQYF; DNA: TGTGCCAGCTCACCAATGCAGGGTCGAGAGACCCAGTACTTC
D: NA; size: few; J: TRBJ1-5; V: TRBV29-1; CDR3: CSTTDNNQPQHF; DNA: TGCAGCACGACAGATAACAATCAGCCCCAGCATTTT
D: NA; size: many; J: TRBJ2-3; V: TRBV12-3/TRBV12-4; CDR3: CATSINRVPTEF; DNA: TGTGCCACCTCAATTAACAGGGTCCCCACGGAGTTT
D: NA; size: many; J: TRBJ1-2; V: TRBV11-2; CDR3: CASSSQDYGYTF; DNA: TGTGCCAGCAGCTCACAGGACTATGGCTACACCTTC
D: NA; size: many; J: TRBJ2-7; V: TRBV20-1; CDR3: CSAEGGFYEQYF; DNA: TGCAGTGCCGAGGGGGGGTTCTACGAGCAGTACTTC
D: NA; size: few; J: TRBJ2-1; V: TRBV12-3/TRBV12-4; CDR3: CASSLRLPYNEQFF; DNA: TGTGCCAGCAGTCTTAGGCTCCCTTACAATGAGCAGTTCTTC
D: NA; size: many; J: TRBJ1-1; V: TRBV29-1; CDR3: CSAKTDVWGTEAFF; DNA: TGCAGCGCTAAGACGGACGTGTGGGGCACTGAAGCTTTCTTT
D: NA; size: once; J: TRBJ2-3; V: TRBV20-1; CDR3: CSAQAPGRITDTQYF; DNA: TGCAGTGCTCAGGCACCGGGACGCATCACAGATACGCAGTATTTT
D: NA; size: many; J: TRBJ2-1; V: TRBV27; CDR3: CASSRFGAESYNEQFF; DNA: TGTGCCAGCAGTCGTTTTGGGGCGGAGTCATACAATGAGCAGTTCTTC
D: TRBD1; size: few; J: TRBJ2-1; V: TRBV20-1; CDR3: CSARAVDRETYNEQFF; DNA: TGCAGTGCTCGAGCGGTGGACAGGGAGACTTACAATGAGCAGTTCTTC
D: NA; size: NA; J: TRBJ2-3; V: TRBV7-8; CDR3: CASSPFEGVPTDTQYF; DNA: TGTGCCAGCAGCCCCTTTGAGGGGGTCCCCACAGATACGCAGTATTTT
D: TRBD1; size: NA; J: TRBJ2-3; V: TRBV6-1; CDR3: CASSRQDRAADTQYF; DNA: TGTGCCAGCAGTCGACAGGACAGGGCGGCAGATACGCAGTATTTT
D: TRBD2; size: few; J: TRBJ2-2; V: TRBV20-1; CDR3: CSASLAGGPRAGELFF; DNA: TGCAGTGCTAGTCTAGCGGGGGGGCCTAGGGCCGGGGAGCTGTTTTTT
D: TRBD1; size: few; J: TRBJ1-2; V: TRBV3-1; CDR3: CASRQTGSYYGYTF; DNA: TGTGCCAGCAGACAGACAGGGTCATACTATGGCTACACCTTC
D: TRBD2; size: few; J: TRBJ2-1; V: TRBV15; CDR3: CATSRRVSGGDIREQFF; DNA: TGTGCCACCAGCAGACGGGTCAGCGGGGGGGATATTCGGGAGCAGTTCTTC
D: NA; size: NA; J: TRBJ1-2; V: TRBV9; CDR3: CASSERAGGSNYGYTF; DNA: TGTGCCAGCAGCGAGCGAGCGGGGGGCTCTAACTATGGCTACACCTTC
D: TRBD1; size: few; J: TRBJ1-2; V: TRBV9; CDR3: CASSVSTPDRGYGYTF; DNA: TGTGCCAGCAGCGTATCCACCCCGGACAGGGGCTATGGCTACACCTTC
D: NA; size: many; J: TRBJ2-3; V: TRBV20-1; CDR3: CSARGRTMADTQYF; DNA: TGCAGTGCTAGGGGACGGACTATGGCAGATACGCAGTATTTT
D: TRBD1; size: many; J: TRBJ1-1; V: TRBV10-3; CDR3: CAISGQGGYTEAFF; DNA: TGTGCCATCAGTGGTCAGGGGGGATACACTGAAGCTTTCTTT
D: NA; size: many; J: TRBJ1-1; V: TRBV5-6; CDR3: CASSLESGWLGTEAFF; DNA: TGTGCCAGCAGCTTGGAATCGGGTTGGCTGGGCACTGAAGCTTTCTTT
D: NA; size: many; J: TRBJ2-7; V: TRBV7-9; CDR3: CASSSLGGVKGSELYF; DNA: TGTGCCAGCAGCTCCCTAGGGGGGGTAAAAGGTTCGGAGCTGTACTTC
D: TRBD1; size: few; J: TRBJ1-1; V: TRBV12-3/TRBV12-4; CDR3: CASRPDRTGHLHLNTEAFF; DNA: TGTGCCAGCAGACCCGACCGGACAGGGCACTTACATCTAAACACTGAAGCTTTCTTT
D: NA; size: many; J: TRBJ1-1; V: TRBV20-1; CDR3: CSAHSGTPEAFF; DNA: TGCAGTGCCCACTCCGGGACTCCTGAAGCTTTCTTT
D: NA; size: few; J: TRBJ2-7; V: TRBV15; CDR3: CATSSSRGTYEQYF; DNA: TGTGCCACCAGCAGTTCCAGGGGTACTTACGAGCAGTACTTC
D: NA; size: few; J: TRBJ2-5; V: TRBV5-1; CDR3: CASSLDYRAEETQYF; DNA: TGCGCCAGCAGCTTGGATTACAGGGCAGAGGAGACCCAGTACTTC
D: NA; size: few; J: TRBJ2-1; V: TRBV19; CDR3: CASSMGQYNEQFF; DNA: TGTGCCAGTAGTATGGGGCAGTACAATGAGCAGTTCTTC
D: TRBD2; size: few; J: TRBJ2-1; V: TRBV6-1; CDR3: CASNAGGPSYNEQFF; DNA: TGTGCCAGCAACGCGGGGGGGCCCTCCTACAATGAGCAGTTCTTC
D: TRBD2; size: few; J: TRBJ2-3; V: TRBV6-1; CDR3: CASNGLAGHTQYF; DNA: TGTGCCAGCAACGGACTAGCGGGGCATACGCAGTATTTT
D: TRBD2; size: NA; J: TRBJ2-5; V: TRBV7-9; CDR3: CASSTGPGGTSETQYF; DNA: TGTGCCAGCAGTACCGGGCCGGGGGGAACTTCGGAGACCCAGTACTTC
D: NA; size: NA; J: TRBJ1-1; V: TRBV7-2; CDR3: CASSLAFSVGGTEAFF; DNA: TGTGCCAGCAGCTTAGCGTTTTCTGTCGGGGGCACTGAAGCTTTCTTT
D: NA; size: NA; J: TRBJ1-5; V: TRBV20-1; CDR3: CSANGRLGQPQHF; DNA: TGCAGTGCTAATGGCAGGTTAGGGCAGCCCCAGCATTTT
D: NA; size: many; J: TRBJ2-3; V: TRBV10-1; CDR3: CASRGATDTQYF; DNA: TGCGCCAGCCGAGGGGCGACAGATACGCAGTATTTT
D: NA; size: many; J: TRBJ1-5; V: TRBV29-1; CDR3: CSVSGQRSNQPQHF; DNA: TGCAGCGTTTCTGGACAGCGCTCCAATCAGCCCCAGCATTTT
D: NA; size: few; J: TRBJ2-5; V: TRBV20-1; CDR3: CRGISGADVETQYF; DNA: TGCAGGGGTATAAGTGGAGCCGACGTGGAGACCCAGTACTTC
D: TRBD2; size: few; J: TRBJ2-7; V: TRBV7-9; CDR3: CASSLAAGGSEQYF; DNA: TGTGCCAGCAGCTTAGCTGCGGGGGGCTCCGAGCAGTACTTC
D: TRBD1; size: NA; J: TRBJ2-5; V: TRBV11-3; CDR3: CASSQPGTGTQETQYF; DNA: TGTGCCAGCAGCCAACCCGGGACAGGGACGCAAGAGACCCAGTACTTC
D: NA; size: NA; J: TRBJ1-1; V: TRBV5-2; CDR3: CAMGPGLPYEAFF; DNA: TGTGCCATGGGCCCTGGGCTCCCTTATGAAGCTTTCTTT
D: TRBD1; size: few; J: TRBJ1-2; V: TRBV7-9; CDR3: CASSHRDRGPYGYTF; DNA: TGTGCCAGCAGCCATCGTGACAGGGGGCCCTATGGCTACACCTTC
D: NA; size: few; J: TRBJ1-1; V: TRBV28; CDR3: CASTGGGTEAFF; DNA: TGTGCCAGCACGGGGGGTGGCACTGAAGCTTTCTTT
D: NA; size: NA; J: TRBJ2-1; V: TRBV20-1; CDR3: CSARSGSNEQFF; DNA: TGCAGTGCTAGGTCAGGGTCAAATGAGCAGTTCTTC
D: NA; size: few; J: TRBJ2-6; V: TRBV12-3/TRBV12-4; CDR3: CASSPRSAGANVLTF; DNA: TGTGCCAGCAGTCCTAGGTCGGCTGGGGCCAACGTCCTGACTTTC
D: NA; size: NA; J: TRBJ1-2; V: TRBV20-1; CDR3: CSAPSRDGEGNTF; DNA: TGCAGTGCCCCCAGCCGGGACGGAGAAGGAAACACCTTC
D: TRBD1; size: many; J: TRBJ2-3; V: TRBV6-5; CDR3: CASSFRQGETTSTDTQYF; DNA: TGTGCCAGCAGTTTTAGACAGGGGGAGACTACTAGCACAGATACGCAGTATTTT
D: TRBD1; size: NA; J: TRBJ2-6; V: TRBV5-1; CDR3: CASSFSGQGASGANVLTF; DNA: TGCGCCAGCAGCTTCTCCGGACAGGGGGCCTCTGGGGCCAACGTCCTGACTTTC
D: NA; size: NA; J: TRBJ2-2; V: TRBV11-2; CDR3: CASSLGPTRGELFF; DNA: TGTGCCAGCAGCTTAGGCCCTACCCGCGGGGAGCTGTTTTTT
D: NA; size: many; J: TRBJ2-7; V: TRBV4-3; CDR3: CASSQEWMGEQYF; DNA: TGCGCCAGCAGCCAAGAGTGGATGGGCGAGCAGTACTTC
D: TRBD2; size: NA; J: TRBJ2-1; V: TRBV18; CDR3: CASSPKRGGHNEQFF; DNA: TGTGCCAGCTCACCAAAGCGGGGGGGCCATAATGAGCAGTTCTTC
D: TRBD2; size: NA; J: TRBJ2-7; V: TRBV7-8; CDR3: CASSARLAGSSYEQYF; DNA: TGTGCCAGCAGCGCCAGACTAGCGGGGAGCTCCTACGAGCAGTACTTC
D: TRBD1; size: few; J: TRBJ1-2; V: TRBV12-3/TRBV12-4; CDR3: CASSLGQGGNYGYTF; DNA: TGTGCCAGCAGTTTAGGACAGGGCGGGAACTATGGCTACACCTTC
D: TRBD1; size: few; J: TRBJ1-2; V: TRBV4-3; CDR3: CASSQSTGGAAGYTF; DNA: TGCGCCAGCAGCCAGTCCACAGGGGGCGCGGCTGGCTACACCTTC
D: NA; size: many; J: TRBJ2-7; V: TRBV7-2; CDR3: CASSLAGPYEQYF; DNA: TGTGCCAGCAGCTTAGCAGGGCCCTACGAGCAGTACTTC
D: TRBD1; size: many; J: TRBJ2-2; V: TRBV5-5; CDR3: CASSWDRLATGELFF; DNA: TGTGCCAGCAGCTGGGACAGGTTGGCTACCGGGGAGCTATTTTTT
D: NA; size: many; J: TRBJ2-1; V: TRBV10-1; CDR3: CASSPNLGSGEQFF; DNA: TGCGCCAGCAGCCCCAATCTGGGGTCAGGGGAGCAGTTCTTC
D: TRBD2; size: once; J: TRBJ2-1; V: TRBV5-5; CDR3: CASTSSSGGAYNEQFF; DNA: TGTGCCAGCACCTCTTCTAGCGGGGGGGCCTACAATGAGCAGTTCTTC